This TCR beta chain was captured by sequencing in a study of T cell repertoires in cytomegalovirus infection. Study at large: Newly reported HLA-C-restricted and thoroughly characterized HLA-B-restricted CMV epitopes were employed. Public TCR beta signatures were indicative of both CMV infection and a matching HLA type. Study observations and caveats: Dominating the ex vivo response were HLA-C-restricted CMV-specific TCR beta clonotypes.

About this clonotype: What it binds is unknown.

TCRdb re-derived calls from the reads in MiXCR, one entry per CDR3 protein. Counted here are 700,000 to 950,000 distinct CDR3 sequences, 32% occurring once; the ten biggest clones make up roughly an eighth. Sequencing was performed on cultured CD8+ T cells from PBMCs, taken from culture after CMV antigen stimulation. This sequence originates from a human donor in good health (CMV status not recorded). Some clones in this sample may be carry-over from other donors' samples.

The CDR3 reads CASSQEAGGIQETQYF. The CDR3 nucleotides are TGTGCCAGCAGCCAAGAGGCGGGGGGGATCCAAGAGACCCAGTACTTC. The rearrangement links TRBV7-6 to TRBJ2-5; 9 bases line up with TRBD2. There are 16 residues in the CDR3. J was trimmed by 1 base and V by 5 bases; bases with no gene match: 8. CDR1 is SGHVS and CDR2 is FNYEAQ in the germline V gene.